The 7 T cell receptor beta chains in this list originate from one sample, sequenced in a study of shared clonotypes between healthy human individuals. Only in-frame clones appear in the TCRdb table, and some are missing; sequencing was by immunoSEQ multiplex PCR. The profile covers roughly 700,000 clones, with around 67% appearing a single time and more than 1.5% taken by the ten largest. The sample consisted of memory CD4+ T cells sorted from blood. Subset indicated: CD45RA-negative fraction. These receptors all come from a woman under 40 in good health.

CDR3 nucleotides: TGTGCCAGCAGCGCAGATATACATGGAGGGGACATTCAGTACTTC. This gives the protein CASSADIHGGDIQYF. The chain recombines TRBV11-1 with TRBJ2-4; D might be TRBD2 (6 bases). Germline V lookup: CDR1 SGHAT, CDR2 FQDESV (reference sequence). With 5 bases removed from V and 8 bases from J, the gap between germline ends came to 19 bases. The CDR3 consists of 15 residues.

The rearrangement joins TRBV7-9 to TRBJ2-1, with 11 nucleotides matching TRBD2. J lost 8 bases, V lost 5 bases, and 8 bases had no gene match. This CDR3 contains 15 residues. CDR1 SEHNR and CDR2 FQNEAQ come from the germline V gene (reference sequence). CDR3 sequence (DNA): TGTGCCAGCAGCGGAATAGCGGGAGGGATCGATGAGCAGTTCTTC. Translation gives CASSGIAGGIDEQFF.

The table lists this clone with a few counts. This rearrangement joins TRBV2 to TRBJ2-1; tentative D call: TRBD2 (5 bases). Trimming left V 5 bases short and J 1 base short, with 12 bases between. The CDR3 spans 15 residues. Germline V gene sequence: CDR1 SNHLY, CDR2 FYNNEI. This chain's CDR3 is CASSKLVGSYNEQFF. CDR3 DNA: TGTGCCAGCAGTAAACTAGTCGGTTCCTACAATGAGCAGTTCTTC.

Only a few counts were recorded for this clone. The sample carries other DNA sequences with the same CDR3. This sequence joins TRBV5-1 and TRBJ2-2; 7 bases agree with TRBD1. J gave up 1 base and V 2 bases, and 2 bases lay outside the gene matches. The CDR3 has 15 amino acids. The germline V gene has CDR1 SGHRS and CDR2 YFSETQ. Written as DNA, the CDR3 is TGCGCCAGCAGCTTTGGGACAGAGAACACCGGGGAGCTGTTTTTT. Its protein product is CASSFGTENTGELFF.

The V and J genes are TRBV25-1 and TRBJ2-2; 7 positions match TRBD2. The V segment lost 8 bases and the J segment 5 bases; nucleotides outside the gene matches: 5. The V gene's germline CDR1 is MGHDK and CDR2 SYGVNS. The CDR3 runs to 13 residues. DNA for the CDR3: TGTGCCAGCTACGCGGGAGAAACCGGGGAGCTGTTTTTT. Amino acid sequence: CASYAGETGELFF. Complete variable domain (other parts from reference TRBV25-1 and TRBJ2-2): EADIYQTPRYLVIGTGKKITLECSQTMGHDKMYWYQQDPGMELHLIHYSYGVNSTEKGDLSSESTVSRIRTEHFPLTLESARPSHTSQYLCASYAGETGELFFGEGSRLTVL.

This clone was detected once. The genes are TRBV18 and TRBJ2-7, with 12 bases identical to TRBD2. With 6 bases clipped from V and 0 bases from J, the junction kept 3 bases outside the gene matches. Germline V gene data show CDR1 as KGHSH and CDR2 as LQKENI. The CDR3 sequence is 15 residues long. CDR3 amino acids: CASSRTSGTSYEQYF. CDR3 coding DNA: TGTGCCAGCTCGAGGACTAGCGGGACCTCCTACGAGCAGTACTTC.

As concerns this clone: This could be a read error, since a much larger clone is one nucleotide away. Other nucleotide sequences from this sample produce the same CDR3. This rearrangement joins TRBV5-1 to TRBJ1-4; 9 bases fit TRBD1. The V and J ends lost 4 bases and 5 bases, in that order; junction bases with no gene match: 6. The CDR3 has 15 amino acids. Germline V gene data show CDR1 as SGHRS and CDR2 as YFSETQ. This CDR3 reads CASSLGDRDNEKLFF. CDR3 nucleotides: TGCGCCAGCAGCCTGGGGGACAGGGACAATGAAAAACTGTTTTTT.